The present TCR beta chain was sequenced within a study of low-dose radiotherapy and immunotherapy resistance in tumors. In the study overall: Radiation delivery to Cohort 1 consisted of 0.5 Gy per fraction every 2 weeks, summing to 6.5 Gy.

Time point indicated: before trial treatment. Patients eligible had advanced solid tumors without tumor-infiltrating lymphocytes. Priming of first-strand cDNA relied on TRAV- and TRBV-specific primers (covering alpha and beta chains). For amplifying TCRs, the PCR ran for 15 to 20 cycles with Phusion, which was used together with a constant-region primer and the adapter on the V primers. TCRdb reprocessed the reads via MiXCR and lists one record per CDR3 protein. The repertoire holds tens of thousands of distinct CDR3 sequences, with 18% as singletons. The CDR3 runs 17 residues. CDR1 PRHDT and CDR2 FYEKMQ come from the germline V gene (reference sequence). A note on this clonotype: A far larger clone is one base from this, pointing to a likely read error.

The specimen was PBMCs, collected before treatment. The receptor was derived from a male donor with prostate cancer. V and J are TRBV13 and TRBJ1-6, with D possibly being TRBD1 (5 bases). CDR3 in amino acids: CVTSRGPPGRQNSPLHF. For the CDR3, the DNA is TGTGTCACCAGCAGAGGCCCCCCGGGACGGCAAAATTCACCCCTCCACTTT.